The clone carrying this T cell receptor (beta chain) occurred many times. The antigen is not known. The data stem from a study of regulatory T cells in long-lasting Graves disease. Study findings and constraints: Clonotypes that were public and shared totalled 2,500 to 3,000 in persistent patients versus 966 in new patients.

Building of the TCR beta libraries involved iRepertoire HTBI primers and Arm-PCR of CDR3 regions. As handled by the study authors: Spanning all samples, the identified segments comprised 60 to 70 TRBV and around 15 TRBJ. Each CDR3 protein gets one entry after TCRdb re-called the multiplex PCR reads with MiXCR. In this record, the V and J calls reflect TCRdb's handling and not the investigators' own analysis. This sample has about 500,000 distinct CDR3 sequences, with 12% found just once. Time point noted: newly diagnosed GD, antithyroid drugs for less than 3 months. There was RNA extracted from PBMCs, and the TCR library was made from it. Trimming took off 5 bases at V and 1 base at J, with 6 bases between the two ends. CDR3 length equals 12 residues. Germline CDR1 is MDHEN and CDR2 is SYDVKM. These data were also reused for a study on T cells in Graves' hyperthyroidism and ophthalmopathy. That paper notes: Aged 18 to 65, the patients had hyperthyroidism that was newly diagnosed and had lasted under 2 months. Orbital computed tomography, thyroid ultrasound, serum thyroxine and TRAb, and clinical symptoms together informed the diagnoses.

Sample: peripheral blood mononuclear cells (PBMCs), taken at new diagnosis, from a patient treated with antithyroid drugs. The chain is built from TRBV28 and TRBJ2-7; D is unresolved. The sequence derives from a woman in her 30s with Graves disease. As DNA, the CDR3 is TGTGCCAGCAGTACGACGTCCTACGAGCAGTACTTC. This translates into CASSTTSYEQYF.